This T cell receptor (beta chain) is drawn from a study of blood T cells in healthy people across ages. Broader study findings: Comparison with aged donors showed that long-lived donors had more naive CD4+ cells and higher diversity. Getting older went along with TCR beta diversity per million T cells dropping roughly linearly. The lack of PBMC sorting stopped any conclusive naive versus antigen-experienced comparison.

Next came a second PCR, run for roughly 6 to 11 cycles, which used a sample-barcoded 5' primer along with a J-beta primer mix. A single record per CDR3 protein comes from TCRdb applying MiXCR to the 5' RACE reads. Of approximately 940,000 distinct CDR3 sequences listed, roughly 48% are singletons. The CDR3 covers 14 residues. The V gene's germline CDR1 is MGHRA and CDR2 YSYEKL. V was cut by 1 base and J by 6 bases, with 11 bases left in between. This clonotype was seen ten or more times. The antigen remains undetermined. Caucasian individuals from Russia who were healthy and aged 6 to 90 acted as donors.

Sequencing was performed on blood. V usage is TRBV4-1 and J usage is TRBJ2-3; D is undetermined. The source is a man younger than 45 in good health. The chain's CDR3 is CASSQAELVDTQYF. CDR3 nucleotide sequence: TGCGCCAGCAGCCAAGCAGAGCTAGTGGATACGCAGTATTTT.